The clone carrying this T cell receptor beta chain occurred a few times. Its antigen is as yet unknown. These data come from a study of T-cell reconstitution after alpha-beta-depleted transplantation in children. Whole-study findings and limits: Diversity and T-cell counts at one year after transplant derived mostly from new T cells. After transplant, high TCRbeta diversity at day 60 in some patients arose from surviving recipient T cells and thymic progenitors. Alpha-beta T cells about two months after transplant reportedly derived from several hundred expanded graft clones.

Using unique molecular identifiers, the investigators prepared the TCRbeta library. A single record per CDR3 protein comes from TCRdb applying MiXCR to the PCR reads. The sample lists about 980,000 distinct CDR3 sequences; roughly 29% were seen once. The TCR originated in a boy under three years old who had a stem cell transplant for SCID, so the T cells may come from the graft donor. The sample here was PBMCs, mostly from graft donor cells, taken 360 days after TCRalphabeta/CD19-depleted stem cell transplant.

The CDR3 protein is CATSSTGGAAFF. The CDR3 region has the DNA TGTGCCACCAGCAGTACAGGGGGCGCAGCTTTCTTT. The chain joins TRBV15 to TRBJ1-1; 9 bases agree with TRBD1. V lost 3 bases, J lost 10 bases, and 3 bases stayed unmatched. Germline V lookup: CDR1 LNHNV, CDR2 YYDKDF (reference sequence). The CDR3 has 12 residues.